The 27 T cell receptor beta chains reported below all come from one sample, sequenced in a study of esophageal squamous cell carcinoma under preoperative chemotherapy. Via MiXCR, TCRdb re-called the PCR reads, giving one row per CDR3 protein. The sample has around 30,000 distinct CDR3 sequences, 40% to 60% seen once. Stated time point: after preoperative PTX-NDP chemotherapy. Collection took place from a patient given preoperative chemotherapy. These receptors all stem from a human donor with esophageal squamous cell carcinoma. The donor label of this sample is uncertain.

V gene TRBV12-3 or TRBV12-4 combines with J gene TRBJ2-3; TRBD2 matches 8 bases. The J call may be incorrect, as the DNA end agrees better with TRBJ2-7. This CDR3 is 16 amino acids long. CDR3: CASRATGGGSTDTQYF. The DNA of the CDR3 is TGTGCCAGCCGTGCCACGGGGGGGGGCAGCACAGATACGCAGTACTTC.

This clonotype showed up many times. The V gene is TRBV7-9, the J gene TRBJ1-2, with D unclear. Germline assignment: CDR1 SEHNR and CDR2 FQNEAQ (reference sequence). This CDR3 region has 11 residues. V lost 1 base to trimming and J lost 7 bases, with 4 bases between them. The CDR3 loop is CASSLDLGYTF. In nucleotides, the CDR3 is TGTGCCAGCAGCTTAGACCTTGGCTACACCTTC.

Of note for this clonotype: No conserved phenylalanine or tryptophan ends this CDR3, so it is likely a read error. The DNA is omitted, as the CDR3 cannot be located on it reliably, and the CDR3 follows TCRdb's listing. This chain links TRBV7-2 with TRBJ2-5; the table's D call, TRBD1, has no DNA check behind it. The CDR3 region is 14 residues in length, termini included. Germline values: CDR1 SGHTA, CDR2 FQGNSA. CDR3 amino acids: CASSLTGNVKTRYS.

The chain carries TRBV7-6 and TRBJ2-3; the match to TRBD2 covers 7 bases. The end of the DNA is better explained by TRBJ2-4, so the J call may be wrong. CDR1 is SGHVS, CDR2 FNYEAQ, per germline. The CDR3 has 14 amino acids. The chain's CDR3 is CASSSGGSKDTQYF. The DNA for the CDR3 is TGTGCCAGCAGCTCGGGGGGATCCAAAGACACTCAGTACTTC.

This clonotype showed up just a few times. The chain uses TRBV5-1 and TRBJ2-1; TRBD1 matches 7 bases. CDR3 size: 14 residues. V lost 7 bases to trimming and J lost 0 bases; unmatched junction nucleotides: 4. In germline, CDR1 is SGHRS, CDR2 YFSETQ. CDR3 protein: CASSTGSSYNEQFF. In DNA form, the CDR3 reads TGCGCCAGCTCGACAGGGAGCTCCTACAATGAGCAGTTCTTC.

The rearrangement links TRBV7-3 to TRBJ2-1; D remains ambiguous. The CDR3 runs to 16 residues. Per the germline V gene, CDR1 is SGHTA and CDR2 is FQGTGA. The V gene lost 1 base and the J gene lost 6 bases, with 16 bases spanning the gap. CDR3 region: CASSLRSRGISNEQFF. CDR3 DNA sequence: TGTGCCAGCAGCTTAAGGTCTAGAGGAATTAGCAATGAGCAGTTCTTC.

The V and J genes are TRBV11-3 and TRBJ2-3, with TRBD2 identical over 7 bases. The CDR3 runs 16 residues. From germline, CDR1 is SGHNT and CDR2 YENEEA. The ends lost 2 bases at V and 3 bases at J; junction bases unmatched: 8. CDR3 in amino acids: CASSLRAGAETDTQYF. CDR3 bases: TGTGCCAGCAGCTTAAGGGCGGGAGCGGAGACAGATACGCAGTATTTT.

This clonotype was detected ten times or more. The chain couples TRBV11-2 to TRBJ2-5, with TRBD1 matching over 7 bases. The J call may be faulty, since TRBJ2-7 better matches the DNA end. The CDR3 runs 13 residues. Germline V gene data show CDR1 as SGHAT and CDR2 as FQNNGV. The CDR3 loop reads CASSWTGKGEQYF. The CDR3 DNA sequence: TGTGCCAGCAGCTGGACAGGAAAAGGCGAGCAGTACTTC.

This clonotype was detected many times. The gene calls are TRBV11-2 and TRBJ2-1; D is unresolved. Germline CDR1 is SGHAT and CDR2 is FQNNGV. V was pared by 4 bases and J by 8 bases, with 12 bases between. The CDR3 has 13 residues. CDR3 loop: CASSSTPGDEQFF. CDR3 DNA: TGTGCCAGCAGCTCAACGCCCGGCGATGAGCAGTTCTTC.

This chain links TRBV12-5 with TRBJ2-3; weak D call: TRBD1 (5 bases). CDR3 length: 14 amino acids. Trimming left V 2 bases short and J 1 base short, with 7 bases between. From germline, CDR1 is LGHNT and CDR2 FRNRAP. As DNA, the CDR3 is TGTGCTAGTGGTTTGTCACAGGGCACAGATACGCAGTATTTT. This sequence encodes CASGLSQGTDTQYF.

The chain uses TRBV7-8 and TRBJ2-2; D is perhaps TRBD2 (6 bases). The J call may be in error: the DNA end matches TRBJ2-3 better. This CDR3 contains 16 residues. Looked up from germline, CDR1 is SGHVS and CDR2 is FQNEAQ. The CDR3 reads CAIMRLGGVNTGAQYF. The CDR3 region has the DNA TGTGCCATCATGCGCCTCGGGGGTGTGAACACCGGGGCGCAGTATTTT.

This chain uses TRBV6-1 with TRBJ2-6; D is possibly TRBD2 (5 bases). Trimming pared 5 bases from V and 4 bases from J, leaving 15 bases between. Germline-derived CDR1 and CDR2 are MNHNS and SASEGT. The length of the CDR3 is 16 residues. The CDR3 DNA reads as TGTGCCAGCAGTCGGGGTAGTGGTTACGGGGCCAACGTCCTGACTTTC. This gives the protein CASSRGSGYGANVLTF.

With regard to this clonotype: Sequence at one end of the junction differs from germline and may be a read error. The chain couples TRBV12-3 or TRBV12-4 to TRBJ2-3; a weak D match, TRBD1 (6 bases). This CDR3 spans 16 amino acids. This CDR3 is CASSGTRVGATDTQYF. The CDR3 DNA reads as TGTGCCAGCAGTGGTACGAGGGTGGGGGCCACAGATACTCAGTATTTT.

Details on this clonotype: Given the absence of the conserved phenylalanine or tryptophan at the CDR3 end, a read error is likely. The DNA is left out, because the CDR3 cannot be placed on it with certainty; the CDR3 is given as TCRdb lists it. Here the CDR3 reads CASSSLAGGFEATQHL. The rearrangement uses TRBV7-7 and TRBJ2-5; TRBD2 is the table's D call, not checked against the DNA. The germline V gene encodes CDR1 SSHAT and CDR2 FNYEAQ (reference sequence). The CDR3 spans 16 residues, counting both ends.

CDR3 DNA sequence: TGTGCCCGCGGCCTGGGGCGGGGAGCCACAGATACGCAGTACTTC. Translation gives CARGLGRGATDTQYF. V and J are TRBV7-2 and TRBJ2-3, with D perhaps TRBD2 (6 bases). The J call may be faulty, since TRBJ2-7 better matches the DNA end. The length of the CDR3 is 15 residues. The germline V gene has CDR1 SGHTA and CDR2 FQGNSA.

J is TRBJ2-2 and V is TRBV5-6, with 11 bases identical to TRBD2. The CDR3 spans 16 residues. The germline CDR1 and CDR2 sequences are SGHDT and YYEEEE. V shed 4 bases, J shed 6 bases, and the junction held 8 bases outside the gene matches. DNA of the CDR3: TGTGCCAGCAGCCAATTGGGACTAGCGGTCTCCGGGGAGCTGTTTTTT. It specifies CASSQLGLAVSGELFF.

A few counts support this clonotype. The chain joins TRBV7-9 to TRBJ1-4; 10 bases are shared with TRBD1. Looked up from germline, CDR1 is SEHNR and CDR2 is FQNEAQ (reference sequence). The CDR3 length is 19 residues. With 1 base clipped from V and 4 bases from J, the junction kept 12 bases outside the gene matches. The CDR3 DNA reads TGTGCCAGCAGCTTAGGGGAAGGGACAGGGGTCTTCAGTAATGAAAAACTGTTTTTT. Translation: CASSLGEGTGVFSNEKLFF.

This clonotype was seen many times. The rearrangement links TRBV6-5 to TRBJ1-6; 7 bases match TRBD1. V shed 0 bases and J 8 bases; nucleotides not matched to a gene: 10. CDR1 MNHEY and CDR2 SVGAGI come from the germline V gene. The CDR3 has 17 residues. The CDR3 DNA reads as TGTGCCAGCAGTTACTCGACAGGGCTTGGCGGCCATTCACCCCTCCACTTT. It specifies CASSYSTGLGGHSPLHF.

This clonotype was observed a handful of times. The chain joins TRBV6-1 to TRBJ1-1, with a tentative D call TRBD1 (5 bases). The CDR3 is 16 amino acids. Per germline, CDR1 MNHNS and CDR2 SASEGT. The germline V and J ends were trimmed by 5 bases and 0 bases, with 16 bases remaining between them. In nucleotides, the CDR3 is TGTGCCAGCAGTCAAGGGCTGACAGCTATGAACACTGAAGCTTTCTTT. As protein: CASSQGLTAMNTEAFF.

There are many counts of this clonotype. The chain employs TRBV7-2 and TRBJ2-3; no firm D call. Germline V CDR1 and CDR2: SGHTA, FQGNSA. This CDR3 is built from 15 residues. V gave up 2 bases and J gave up 2 bases, with 11 bases separating them. Written as DNA, the CDR3 is TGTGCCAGCAGCTTATGGGTACAGTTCACAGATACGCAGTATTTT. This codes for CASSLWVQFTDTQYF.

The chain recombines TRBV7-2 with TRBJ2-4, with a weak D call TRBD2 (5 bases). V lost 9 bases and J lost 12, with 24 bases in between. Germline CDR1 and CDR2: SGHTA and FQGNSA. This CDR3 has 14 residues. The CDR3, as DNA: TGTGCCAGGCGCGGGTGCCGCAGCGCAGACACTCAGTACTTC. Encoded protein: CARRGCRSADTQYF.

This clonotype was detected many times. The J gene is TRBJ2-7, the V gene TRBV6-1, with 9 bases identical to TRBD2. V lost 1 base and J lost 2; bases outside the gene matches: 3. The CDR3 is 15 residues long. Germline V gives CDR1 MNHNS, CDR2 SASEGT. As DNA, the CDR3 is TGTGCCAGCAGTGAAGTTGCGGGGGGGACCTACGAGCAGTACTTC. Protein sequence: CASSEVAGGTYEQYF.

The chain has TRBV6-1 and TRBJ2-4; possibly TRBD2 for D (7 bases). The CDR3 runs to 14 residues. The V gene's germline CDR1 is MNHNS and CDR2 SASEGT. Trimming left V 6 bases short and J 13 bases short, with 22 bases between. This chain's CDR3 is CASRGGLADDTQYF. CDR3 nucleotide sequence: TGTGCCAGCAGGGGGGGGCTAGCCGACGACACGCAGTACTTC.

This sequence joins TRBV5-1 and TRBJ2-5; D possibly corresponds to TRBD1 (5 bases). The V and J ends lost 0 bases and 11 bases respectively, with 20 bases between them. Germline V gives CDR1 SGHRS, CDR2 YFSETQ. This CDR3 is built from 15 residues. This CDR3 reads CASSLGGISKDEQYF. The CDR3 nucleotides are TGCGCCAGCAGCTTGGGGGGCATCTCCAAGGATGAGCAGTACTTC.

This clonotype was seen more than once but under ten times. A much larger clone is a single base away; this may be a read error. The chain is built from TRBV24-1 and TRBJ2-1; a weak D match, TRBD2 (6 bases). Trimming pared 3 bases from V and 13 bases from J, leaving 21 bases between. This CDR3 is 15 amino acids long. Per the germline V gene, CDR1 is KGHDR and CDR2 is SFDVKD. CDR3 amino acids: CATSDGGVGKNIQFF. Written as DNA, the CDR3 is TGTGCCACCAGTGATGGAGGGGTTGGCAAAAACATTCAGTTCTTC.

Written as DNA, the CDR3 is TGTGCCAGCTCGGCCTCTGGGGCCAACGTCCTGACTTTC. Its protein product is CASSASGANVLTF. The chain recombines TRBV12-3 or TRBV12-4 with TRBJ2-6; no definite D call. The ends were cut back, 8 bases at V and 0 bases at J, with 5 bases in the middle. This CDR3 comprises 13 residues.

CDR3 region: CASSQSGRASNEQFF. The CDR3 nucleotides are TGTGCCAGCAGTCAAAGCGGGAGGGCCTCCAATGAGCAGTTCTTC. This chain connects TRBV27 to TRBJ2-1, with 10 bases matching TRBD2. Germline CDR1 reads MNHEY; CDR2 reads SMNVEV (reference sequence). The CDR3 is made up of 15 amino acids. V dropped 5 bases and J dropped 6; count of bases not matched to a gene: 7.